This T cell receptor (beta chain) was retrieved from a study of blood T cell repertoires in COVID-19 (dated by TCRdb to 2020 to 2022). Notes on the research overall: Samples from collaborators originated in the United States, Italy and Spain and spanned both the acute and convalescent phases of COVID-19. The prospective study material was composed of cDNA or gDNA derived from T cells, B-cell-depleted T cells, or PBMCs. The dataset comprised deeply sampled blood TCRbeta repertoires from subjects exposed to, actively infected with, or recovered from COVID-19. The repertoires were made available in a free public database intended to serve as a resource for research on the immune response to SARS-CoV-2. Samples were obtained from the ongoing ImmuneRACE study (first 160 participants) and from about 1,300 subjects provided by 6 global collaborators. Nearly every sample came with metadata listing a de-identified subject ID, COVID-19 status, age in years and sex. Where available, HLA class I and class II types were obtained from metadata supplied by the sample provider rather than from assay-based typing. The paper's findings and limits, for the study overall: Clinical and demographic metadata were provided uncurated, with the amount varying by source and participant.

The CDR3 runs 16 amino acids, cysteine and phenylalanine included. Solely the CDR3 DNA is kept, with 48 bases framed from the first base. The germline V gene gives CDR1 as LGHNA and CDR2 as YSLEER. V loses 1 base at its end and J loses 2 bases; junction bases beyond the gene matches: 4. The immunoSEQ Assay, a bias-controlled multiplex PCR, was used to amplify TCRbeta CDR3 regions from genomic DNA. The source study handled its data this way. The number of nucleated cells in each sample was estimated by amplification of reference gene primers within the assay. Sequence reads were collapsed and filtered to measure the absolute abundance of every unique TCRbeta CDR3 rearrangement. For each sample, productive Simpson clonality was calculated by taking the square root of Simpson's diversity index across productive rearrangements. TCRdb holds this immuneACCESS table with in-frame rearrangements only. Some clones are missing; in checked studies, unresolved V genes explain under half, and the rest has no known cause. V, J and clone size reflect that table, while D and trimming were determined from the DNA. This sample lists about 94,000 clones; 80% to 85% were detected once. The ten largest make up around 6.5% of the sample.

Whole blood was collected in K2EDTA tubes by collaborating institutions according to the institutions' own protocols. For TCRbeta analysis, collaborators shipped samples as frozen whole blood, isolated PBMCs, or DNA extracted from either of those sample types. This clone was picked up one time. What this receptor recognizes is not known. No base qualities exist here, and no much larger clone lies one base off it. The origin of this receptor is a man aged 60-69 years with acute or convalescent COVID-19. Recombination linked TRBV4-3 to TRBJ1-2, with 10 central nucleotides matching TRBD1. What was sequenced was peripheral blood. CDR3 region: CASSQVGQGGNYGYTF. The DNA reads TGCGCCAGCAGCCAAGTCGGACAGGGGGGAAACTATGGCTACACCTTC.